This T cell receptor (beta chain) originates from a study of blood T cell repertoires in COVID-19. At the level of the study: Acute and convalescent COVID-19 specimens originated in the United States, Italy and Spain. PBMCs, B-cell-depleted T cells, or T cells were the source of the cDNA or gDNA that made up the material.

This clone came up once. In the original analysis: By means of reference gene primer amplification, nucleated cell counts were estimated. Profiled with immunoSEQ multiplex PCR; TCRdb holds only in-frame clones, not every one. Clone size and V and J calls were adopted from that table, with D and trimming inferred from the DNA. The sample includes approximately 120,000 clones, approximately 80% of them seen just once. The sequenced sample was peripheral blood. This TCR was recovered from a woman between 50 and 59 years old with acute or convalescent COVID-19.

CDR3 residues: CASSLVQGSGYTF. In DNA, the CDR3 is TGTGCCAGCAGTTTGGTTCAGGGAAGTGGCTACACCTTC. The chain carries TRBV27 and TRBJ1-2; weak D call: TRBD1 (5 bases). The CDR3 is made up of 13 amino acids. V lost 3 bases to trimming and J lost 7 bases, with 12 bases between them. The V gene's germline CDR1 is MNHEY and CDR2 SMNVEV (reference sequence).